The 22 T cell receptor beta chains below come from one sample, sequenced in a study of T cell responses to AZD1222 COVID-19 vaccine. Using immunoSEQ multiplex PCR, the repertoire was profiled, and TCRdb retains in-frame clones only, with some absent. The repertoire includes some 97,000 clones, nearly 95% of them detected once, and around 1.7% sits in the top ten. The sample in question was peripheral blood, obtained on day 0 of AZD1222 vaccination. Every receptor here comes from an adult in good health.

This sequence joins TRBV5-1 and TRBJ1-5; TRBD1 might be the D (5 bases). The CDR3 contains 15 residues. Germline V lookup: CDR1 SGHRS, CDR2 YFSETQ. Between the trimmed V and J ends, which lost 4 bases and 4 bases, there was a span of 15 bases. Here the CDR3 reads CASSPGSGPNQPQHF. The CDR3 bases are TGCGCCAGCAGCCCTGGTTCAGGGCCGAATCAGCCCCAGCATTTT. Full variable domain (missing parts from reference TRBV5-1 and TRBJ1-5): KAGVTQTPRYLIKTRGQQVTLSCSPISGHRSVSWYQQTPGQGLQFLFEYFSETQRNKGNFPGRFSGRQFSNSRSEMNVSTLELGDSALYLCASSPGSGPNQPQHFGDGTRLSIL.

The chain has TRBV23-1 and TRBJ2-2, with no clear D. TRBV23-1 is an ORF, and what it does is uncertain. Trimming took 6 bases from V and 3 from J, leaving 5 bases between them. The CDR3 is made up of 12 amino acids. DNA of the CDR3: TGCGCCAGCAGCCTATACACCGGGGAGCTGTTTTTT. Translation: CASSLYTGELFF.

The V call is TRBV2, the J call TRBJ1-5, with D hard to call. The germline V and J ends were trimmed by 5 bases and 5 bases, with 13 bases remaining between them. This CDR3 is 14 amino acids long. From germline, CDR1 is SNHLY and CDR2 FYNNEI. The chain's CDR3 is CASSYLQDDQPQHF. The CDR3 DNA sequence: TGTGCCAGCAGTTACCTTCAAGATGATCAGCCCCAGCATTTT.

This chain joins TRBV28 and TRBJ1-2; no reliable D call. With 3 bases removed from V and 7 bases from J, the gap between germline ends came to 9 bases. Germline assignment: CDR1 MDHEN and CDR2 SYDVKM. This CDR3 is 12 amino acids long. The CDR3 DNA reads TGTGCCAGCAGTTTGTCGGCTCTTGGCTACACCTTC. Its translation: CASSLSALGYTF.

The V and J genes are TRBV28 and TRBJ1-6; tentatively, D is TRBD1 (6 bases). Per germline, CDR1 MDHEN and CDR2 SYDVKM. The CDR3 covers 14 residues. Trimming removed 5 bases at V and 6 bases at J, with 11 bases between. The CDR3 nucleotides read TGTGCCAGCAGTCCGACAGGATTTAATTCACCCCTCCACTTT. Encoded protein: CASSPTGFNSPLHF. Full variable domain (outside the CDR3, taken from reference TRBV28 and TRBJ1-6): DVKVTQSSRYLVKRTGEKVFLECVQDMDHENMFWYRQDPGLGLRLIYFSYDVKMKEKGDIPEGYSVSREKKERFSLILESASTNQTSMYLCASSPTGFNSPLHFGNGTRLTVT.

The V gene is TRBV6-5, the J gene TRBJ1-1; D is possibly TRBD1 (5 bases). The germline gives CDR1 MNHEY, CDR2 SVGAGI. This CDR3 contains 13 residues. Trimming removed 4 bases at V and 1 base at J, with 7 bases between. CDR3: CASSSTGNTEAFF. The CDR3 coding sequence is TGTGCCAGCAGTTCTACAGGGAACACTGAAGCTTTCTTT.

This clone is a singleton in its sample. The rearrangement joins TRBV6-5 to TRBJ2-7, with unresolved D. The CDR3 has 14 amino acids. In germline, CDR1 is MNHEY, CDR2 SVGAGI. The V end lost 0 bases, the J end lost 5 bases, and 11 bases lay between the germline ends. This CDR3 reads CASSYSSTRNEQYF. The DNA of the CDR3 is TGTGCCAGCAGTTACTCGTCGACCCGGAACGAGCAGTACTTC.

CDR3: CASSLSASLNQPQHF. Here the CDR3 DNA reads TGTGCCAGCAGTTTATCTGCAAGCCTAAATCAGCCCCAGCATTTT. This chain connects TRBV27 to TRBJ1-5; no definite D call. V lost 0 bases to trimming and J lost 4 bases, with 10 bases between them. This CDR3 spans 15 amino acids. Germline V gene data show CDR1 as MNHEY and CDR2 as SMNVEV (reference sequence).

The gene calls are TRBV20-1 and TRBJ1-6, with unresolved D. Trimming shortened V by 2 bases and J by 9 bases, and 5 bases separated the two germline ends. CDR3 length equals 11 residues. CDR1 is DFQATT and CDR2 is SNEGSKA in the germline V gene (reference sequence). The CDR3 spells CSARKGSPLHF. In nucleotides, the CDR3 is TGCAGTGCTAGAAAGGGTTCACCCCTCCACTTT.

J is TRBJ1-5 and V is TRBV4-1; D is unresolved. CDR1 is MGHRA and CDR2 is YSYEKL in the germline V gene. CDR3 length: 14 amino acids. V lost 0 bases and J lost 2, with 5 bases in between. The CDR3 loop reads CASSQDHGNQPQHF. CDR3 sequence (DNA): TGCGCCAGCAGCCAAGATCATGGCAATCAGCCCCAGCATTTT.

The V gene is TRBV19, the J gene TRBJ2-7; D gene ambiguous. Per the germline V gene, CDR1 is LNHDA and CDR2 is SQIVND (reference sequence). V was clipped by 0 bases and J by 0 bases, with 12 bases between them. The CDR3 contains 16 residues. For the CDR3, the DNA is TGTGCCAGTAGTATAGATCGGGCAGGCGACTCCTACGAGCAGTACTTC. Protein sequence: CASSIDRAGDSYEQYF.

The V gene is TRBV20-1, the J gene TRBJ2-3; TRBD2 is a possible D gene (5 bases). The germline V gene has CDR1 DFQATT and CDR2 SNEGSKA (reference sequence). Trimming shortened V by 6 bases and J by 0 bases, and 22 bases separated the two germline ends. CDR3 size: 17 residues. CDR3 bases: TGCAGTGCAAGTGGACTCAGGAGCATTTCTAGCACAGATACGCAGTATTTT. Translated: CSASGLRSISSTDTQYF.

The rearrangement uses TRBV28 and TRBJ2-1; TRBD2 aligns across 12 bases. CDR1 MDHEN and CDR2 SYDVKM come from the germline V gene. After removal of 4 bases from V and 8 bases from J, the junction contained 18 bases not matched to a gene. This CDR3 spans 19 amino acids. The CDR3 coding sequence is TGTGCCAGCAGTTCCCTTCGGACTAGCGGGACCTTCTCCCTGGATGAGCAGTTCTTC. As protein: CASSSLRTSGTFSLDEQFF. Drawing the rest from reference TRBV28 and TRBJ2-1, the complete variable domain is DVKVTQSSRYLVKRTGEKVFLECVQDMDHENMFWYRQDPGLGLRLIYFSYDVKMKEKGDIPEGYSVSREKKERFSLILESASTNQTSMYLCASSSLRTSGTFSLDEQFFGPGTRLTVL.

The chain links TRBV9 to TRBJ1-6; TRBD1 might be the D (6 bases). V was pared by 0 bases and J by 11 bases, with 9 bases between. CDR3 length equals 13 residues. The germline V gene has CDR1 SGDLS and CDR2 YYNGEE. CDR3 residues: CASSVEGEPPLHF. CDR3 sequence (DNA): TGTGCCAGCAGCGTAGAGGGGGAGCCACCCCTCCACTTT. Based on the CDR3 plus reference TRBV9 and TRBJ1-6, the full variable domain is DSGVTQTPKHLITATGQRVTLRCSPRSGDLSVYWYQQSLDQGLQFLIQYYNGEERAKGNILERFSAQQFPDLHSELNLSSLELGDSALYFCASSVEGEPPLHFGNGTRLTVT.

CDR3 sequence: CASSWAYQAGEQFF. CDR3 coding DNA: TGTGCCAGCAGTTGGGCCTACCAGGCAGGTGAGCAGTTCTTC. This chain connects TRBV28 to TRBJ2-1, with D unresolved. The germline V gene encodes CDR1 MDHEN and CDR2 SYDVKM. Trimming took off 4 bases at V and 9 bases at J, with 16 bases between the two ends. The CDR3 is 14 amino acids. The whole variable domain, remainder taken from reference TRBV28 and TRBJ2-1, is DVKVTQSSRYLVKRTGEKVFLECVQDMDHENMFWYRQDPGLGLRLIYFSYDVKMKEKGDIPEGYSVSREKKERFSLILESASTNQTSMYLCASSWAYQAGEQFFGPGTRLTVL.

This sequence joins TRBV27 and TRBJ2-7; 10 bases fit TRBD2. The germline V gene has CDR1 MNHEY and CDR2 SMNVEV (reference sequence). Unmatched junction bases numbered 7, after V lost 5 bases and J lost 3 bases. The CDR3 runs to 15 residues. The chain's CDR3 is CASSTLASGSYEQYF. In nucleotides, the CDR3 is TGTGCCAGCAGTACACTTGCTAGCGGGAGCTACGAGCAGTACTTC.

The CDR3 DNA follows: TGTGCCAGCAGCTTAGACTACCTAGCGGGGAGCACAGATACGCAGTATTTT. Translating it yields CASSLDYLAGSTDTQYF. The J gene is TRBJ2-3, the V gene TRBV11-3; TRBD2 aligns across 9 bases. V was clipped by 0 bases and J by 0 bases; unmatched bases: 4. Germline V gives CDR1 SGHNT, CDR2 YENEEA. The CDR3 loop spans 17 amino acids.

In nucleotides, the CDR3 is TGTGCCAGCAGTTACTCGGGAATTTCGTCCTACGAGCAGTACTTC. Protein: CASSYSGISSYEQYF. V is TRBV6-5 and J is TRBJ2-7; the D is unclear. V gave up 0 bases and J gave up 1 base, with 10 bases separating them. The CDR3 has 15 residues. The germline V gene has CDR1 MNHEY and CDR2 SVGAGI.

V usage is TRBV9 and J usage is TRBJ2-7; D may be TRBD1 (6 bases). V gave up 4 bases and J gave up 2 bases, with 19 bases separating them. Per germline, CDR1 SGDLS and CDR2 YYNGEE. The CDR3 covers 16 residues. CDR3 nucleotides: TGTGCCAGCAGCCCCTACCCCCACAGGGATACCTACGAGCAGTACTTC. This gives the protein CASSPYPHRDTYEQYF.

The V gene is TRBV4-2, the J gene TRBJ2-3, with D unresolved. Looked up from germline, CDR1 is LGHNA and CDR2 is YNFKEQ. The CDR3 runs 15 residues. The V end was cut by 2 bases, the J end by 2 bases, with 11 bases between. For the CDR3, the DNA is TGTGCCAGCAGCCAATACTCCAGACACACAGATACGCAGTATTTT. Translated, it gives CASSQYSRHTDTQYF.

The rearrangement joins TRBV6-5 to TRBJ1-5; 8 positions agree with TRBD1. Unmatched junction bases numbered 6, after V lost 3 bases and J lost 5 bases. CDR3 size: 15 residues. Germline V gene data show CDR1 as MNHEY and CDR2 as SVGAGI. The CDR3 region is CASSYPDREDQPQHF. The CDR3 DNA sequence: TGTGCCAGCAGTTATCCGGACAGGGAGGATCAGCCCCAGCATTTT.

This chain joins TRBV18 and TRBJ2-5; TRBD1 aligns across 8 bases. The CDR3 consists of 16 residues. V dropped 3 bases and J dropped 0; count of bases not matched to a gene: 6. Germline assignment: CDR1 KGHSH and CDR2 LQKENI. The CDR3 region is CASSPLGQGDQETQYF. The CDR3 DNA reads as TGTGCCAGCTCACCGCTCGGACAGGGAGACCAAGAGACCCAGTACTTC. Supplemented by reference TRBV18 and TRBJ2-5, the full variable domain reads NAGVMQNPRHLVRRRGQEARLRCSPMKGHSHVYWYRQLPEEGLKFMVYLQKENIIDESGMPKERFSAEFPKEGPSILRIQQVVRGDSAAYFCASSPLGQGDQETQYFGPGTRLLVL.